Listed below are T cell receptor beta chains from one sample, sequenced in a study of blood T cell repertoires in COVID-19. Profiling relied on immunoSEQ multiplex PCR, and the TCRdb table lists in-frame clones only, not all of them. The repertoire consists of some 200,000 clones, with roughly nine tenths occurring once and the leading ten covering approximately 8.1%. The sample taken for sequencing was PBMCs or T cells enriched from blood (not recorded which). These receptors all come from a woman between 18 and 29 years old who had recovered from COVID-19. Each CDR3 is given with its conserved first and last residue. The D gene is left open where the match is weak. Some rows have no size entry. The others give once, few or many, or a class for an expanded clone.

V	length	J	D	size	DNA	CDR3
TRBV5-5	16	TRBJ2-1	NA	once	TGTGCCAGCAGGCCTTTCCTTGAGAGCTCCTACAATGAGCAGTTCTTC	CASRPFLESSYNEQFF
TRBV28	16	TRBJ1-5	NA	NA	TGTGCCAGCAGTTTATCAAGGGGGAGGGTTGGTCAGCCCCAGCATTTT	CASSLSRGRVGQPQHF
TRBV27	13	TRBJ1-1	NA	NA	TGTGCCAGCAGTTTCAGTTTATCCACTGAAGCTTTCTTT	CASSFSLSTEAFF
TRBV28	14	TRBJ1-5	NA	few	TGTGCCAGCAGCTCAGGACAACCGGATCAGCCCCAGCATTTT	CASSSGQPDQPQHF
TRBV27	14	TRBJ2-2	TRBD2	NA	TGTGCCAGCCAGGGACTAGCGAACACCGGGGAGCTGTTTTTT	CASQGLANTGELFF
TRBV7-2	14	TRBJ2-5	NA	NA	TGTGCCAGCAGCTTAGTAGGGGGGGGCGAGACCCAGTACTTC	CASSLVGGGETQYF
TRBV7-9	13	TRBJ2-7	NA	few	TGTGCCAGCAGCTTAGACAGAAACTACGAGCAGTACTTC	CASSLDRNYEQYF
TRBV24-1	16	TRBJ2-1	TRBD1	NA	TGTGCCACCAGTGACTCTGGGGCAGGGGGACATATAGGTCAGTTCTTC	CATSDSGAGGHIGQFF
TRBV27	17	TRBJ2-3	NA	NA	TGTGCCAGCAGTTTATTGGCACAGGCACCAGGCCCAGATACGCAGTATTTT	CASSLLAQAPGPDTQYF
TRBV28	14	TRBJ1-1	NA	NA	TGTGCCAGCAGTTTAACAGGGCGTGGGACTGAAGCTTTCTTT	CASSLTGRGTEAFF
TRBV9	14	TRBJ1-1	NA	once	TGTGCCAGCAGCGCGAGGCTCGGCGGGGCCGAAGCTTTCTTT	CASSARLGGAEAFF
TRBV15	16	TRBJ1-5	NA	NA	TGTGCCACCAGCAGGGGAACAGGGTGGGGCAATCAGCCCCAGCATTTT	CATSRGTGWGNQPQHF
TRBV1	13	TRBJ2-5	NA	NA	TGCACCAGCAGCCAGAAAGCGGAAGAGACCCAGTACTTC	CTSSQKAEETQYF
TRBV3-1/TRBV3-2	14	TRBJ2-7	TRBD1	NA	TGTGCCAGCAGCTACGGGACAGGGGTCTACGAGCAGTACTTC	CASSYGTGVYEQYF
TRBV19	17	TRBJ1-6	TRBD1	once	TGTGCCAGTAGCCTGGACAGGGCTAGCTCCTATAATTCACCCCTCCACTTT	CASSLDRASSYNSPLHF
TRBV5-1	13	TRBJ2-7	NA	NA	TGCGCCAGCAGCACTGGGAGGTCGTGGGAGCAGTACTTC	CASSTGRSWEQYF
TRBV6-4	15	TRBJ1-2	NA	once	TGTGCCAGCAGTGACTCAACATGGGGGGAGAGTGGCTACACCTTC	CASSDSTWGESGYTF
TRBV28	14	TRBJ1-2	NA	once	TGTGCCAGCAGTTTATCAGGGGCCGACTATGGCTACACCTTC	CASSLSGADYGYTF
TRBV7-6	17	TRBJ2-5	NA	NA	TGTGCCAGCAGCCTAGGGGGGTTAGGAGGGTCTGCGGAGACCCAGTACTTC	CASSLGGLGGSAETQYF
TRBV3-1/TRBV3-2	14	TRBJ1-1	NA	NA	TGTGCCAGCAGCCCGCTAGGGGTGGGCACTGAAGCTTTCTTT	CASSPLGVGTEAFF
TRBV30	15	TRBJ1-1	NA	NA	TGTGCCTGGAGTTTTGGGCCAACCATGAACACTGAAGCTTTCTTT	CAWSFGPTMNTEAFF
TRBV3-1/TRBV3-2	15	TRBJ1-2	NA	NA	TGTGCCAGCAGCCAACCCGGACAGCCCAACTATGGCTACACCTTC	CASSQPGQPNYGYTF
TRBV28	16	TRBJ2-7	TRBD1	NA	TGTGCCAGCAGTTTAGGGGCTGGCGGACAGGGGTACGAGCAGTACTTC	CASSLGAGGQGYEQYF
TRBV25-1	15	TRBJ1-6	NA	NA	TGTGCCAGCAGTGAAACGGACAGAGAATATTCACCCCTCCACTTT	CASSETDREYSPLHF
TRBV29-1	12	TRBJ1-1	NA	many	TGCAGCGTCGTGATGACTGACACTGAAGCTTTCTTT	CSVVMTDTEAFF
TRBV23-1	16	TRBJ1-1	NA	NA	TGCGCCAGCAGTCAAGGTGCTTACGGAGGGGCAACTGAAGCTTTCTTT	CASSQGAYGGATEAFF
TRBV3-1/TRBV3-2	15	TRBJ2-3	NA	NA	TGTGCCAGCAGCCCAGTAGGGGGGGCGGTTGATACGCAGTATTTT	CASSPVGGAVDTQYF
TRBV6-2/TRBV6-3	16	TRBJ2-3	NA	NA	TGTGCCAGCAGTCCAAGGGCACTTAGGGGAACAGATACGCAGTATTTT	CASSPRALRGTDTQYF
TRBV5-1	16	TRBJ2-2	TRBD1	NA	TGCGCCAGCAGCTTGCTGGGACAGGGTAACACCGGGGAGCTGTTTTTT	CASSLLGQGNTGELFF
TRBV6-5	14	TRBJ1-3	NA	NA	TGTGCCAGCAGGTCGGGAGGCTCTGGAAACACCATATATTTT	CASRSGGSGNTIYF